These T cell receptor beta chains were read from a single sample in a study of CD8 T cells in Susac syndrome. TCRdb passed the immunoSEQ multiplex PCR reads through MiXCR, listing each CDR3 protein once. This sample carries roughly 84,000 distinct CDR3 sequences, roughly 96% of them seen once, and the ten largest clones take roughly 0.44%. The sample taken for sequencing was CD8+ T cells from PBMCs. The source is a human donor with Susac syndrome. The CDR3 runs from the conserved cysteine through the conserved F or W. A D gene is named only where the DNA matches it firmly. For some rows the clone size is stated as once, few or many, or as a class when expanded; others skip it.

d_call j_call clone_size v_call cdr3_nt cdr3_aa
TRBD2 TRBJ2-5 NA TRBV20-1 TGCAGTGCTAGACTGAAGCGGGGAGGAGAGACCCAGTACTTC CSARLKRGGETQYF
TRBD2 TRBJ2-2 NA TRBV28 TGTGCCAGCAGGGGACTAGCGGATCCACCGGTAGAGCTGTTTTTT CASRGLADPPVELFF
NA TRBJ2-7 NA TRBV6-2/TRBV6-3 TGTGCCAGCAGTTACGGACAGAGCTCCTACGAGCAGTACTTC CASSYGQSSYEQYF
NA TRBJ2-3 NA TRBV15 TGTGCCACCAGCAGAGATCGTAGGGGGTCATTCACAGATACGCAGTATTTT CATSRDRRGSFTDTQYF
TRBD1 TRBJ2-5 NA TRBV4-1 TGCGCCAGCAGCCAGCTACGGGGACAGGGGACCCAAGAGACCCAGTACTTC CASSQLRGQGTQETQYF
TRBD1 TRBJ1-1 NA TRBV6-5 TGTGCCAGCAGGCCCAGGGGGGGCACTGAAGCTTTCTTT CASRPRGGTEAFF
NA TRBJ1-2 NA TRBV9 TGTGCCAGCCGGGCAATGGATGGCTACACCTTC CASRAMDGYTF
TRBD1 TRBJ1-1 NA TRBV5-1 TGCGCCAGCAGCTTCTTGACAGGGAGTTCTGCTGAAGCTTTCTTT CASSFLTGSSAEAFF
NA TRBJ2-5 once TRBV29-1 TGCAGCGTTGAAAGGGCCCTACAACGCCCCCAGACCCAGTACTTC CSVERALQRPQTQYF
TRBD1 TRBJ1-1 NA TRBV20-1 TGCAGTGCTAGTGACAGGGGGACAACCTCCCTTGAAGCTTTCTTT CSASDRGTTSLEAFF
NA TRBJ2-3 NA TRBV6-1 TGTGCCAGCACCCGCCTGGACGGCACAGATACGCAGTATTTT CASTRLDGTDTQYF
NA TRBJ1-2 NA TRBV6-5 TGTGCCAGCAGTTACGGGGGGGCCTATGGCTACACCTTC CASSYGGAYGYTF
NA TRBJ1-1 NA TRBV2 TGTGCCAGCAGTGGGGCAGGGGCGACGAACACTGAAGCTTTCTTT CASSGAGATNTEAFF
NA TRBJ1-1 NA TRBV13 TGTGCCAGCAGCCTTACCCGGGGGAATGAAGCTTTCTTT CASSLTRGNEAFF
NA TRBJ2-6 NA TRBV4-3 TGCGCCAGCAGCCAAGCACAGGGTTCTGGGGCCAACGTCCTGACTTTC CASSQAQGSGANVLTF
TRBD2 TRBJ2-5 NA TRBV12-5 TGTGCTAGTGGTATTAGCGGGAGTGGTGAGACCCAGTACTTC CASGISGSGETQYF
TRBD2 TRBJ2-7 once TRBV29-1 TGCAGCGTTGACGGGGCTAGCGGGACCCCCTACGAGCAGTACTTC CSVDGASGTPYEQYF
NA TRBJ1-4 NA TRBV9 TGTGCCAGCGGAGAGTCTGAACTGTTTTTT CASGESELFF
NA TRBJ1-1 NA TRBV29-1 TGCAGCGTTGAAGTACCTCCCGGGTATGAAACTGAAGCTTTCTTT CSVEVPPGYETEAFF
TRBD1 TRBJ1-5 NA TRBV20-1 TGCAGTGCTGTCGACCCAGGGGGCAATGGCAATCAGCCCCAGCATTTT CSAVDPGGNGNQPQHF
NA TRBJ1-5 NA TRBV28 TGTGCCAGCAGTTGGTCCGCGAGCAATCAGCCCCAGCATTTT CASSWSASNQPQHF
NA TRBJ1-2 once TRBV5-1 TGCGCCAGCAGCTTGAAAACCCCGGGACTATCGGATGGCTACACCTTC CASSLKTPGLSDGYTF
TRBD1 TRBJ1-2 NA TRBV27 TGTGCCACCACAGGGGGTAGAGGTGGCTACACCTTC CATTGGRGGYTF
NA TRBJ2-1 NA TRBV28 TGTGCCAGCAGCCGGGTGGATAAGTTCTTC CASSRVDKFF
TRBD1 TRBJ2-7 once TRBV29-1 TGCAGCGTTGAACTAGGACAGGGGACCTACGAGCAGTACTTC CSVELGQGTYEQYF
NA TRBJ2-2 NA TRBV24-1 TGTGCCACCAGTGATTCCTATCGGGCCTCCCCCCTGGACACCGGGGAGCTGTTTTTT CATSDSYRASPLDTGELFF
TRBD2 TRBJ2-3 NA TRBV7-3 TGTGCCAGCAGCTCTAGCGGGGGGGCTTTAGATACGCAGTATTTT CASSSSGGALDTQYF
TRBD2 TRBJ2-5 NA TRBV12-3/TRBV12-4 TGTGCCAGCAGTTTCGGGACTAGCGGGGGGGTTGGGACCCAGTACTTC CASSFGTSGGVGTQYF
TRBD1 TRBJ2-7 once TRBV30 TGTGCCTGCCTCGGGACAGCCTCCTACGAGCAGTACTTC CACLGTASYEQYF
TRBD2 TRBJ2-5 once TRBV7-8 TGTGCCAGCAGCTGGGCCCGGGAGGAGGGGACCCAGTACTTC CASSWAREEGTQYF
NA TRBJ2-1 NA TRBV7-9 TGTGCCAGCAGCTTAGCACTCGACCCGAACGATGAGCAGTTCTTC CASSLALDPNDEQFF
NA TRBJ1-5 NA TRBV7-9 TGTGCCAGCAGCTCTCCGGGTTGGGGCGGACAGCCCCAGCATTTT CASSSPGWGGQPQHF
NA TRBJ2-2 NA TRBV29-1 TGCAGCGTTGGCGTAGCCTCCGGGGAGCTGTTTTTT CSVGVASGELFF
TRBD2 TRBJ2-7 NA TRBV24-1 TGTGCCACCAGTGATGGGGGGGAGTCCTACGAGCAGTACTTC CATSDGGESYEQYF
TRBD1 TRBJ1-6 NA TRBV20-1 TGCAGTGCCCCCGGGACAGGGGAGCAGGTTTCACCCCTCCACTTT CSAPGTGEQVSPLHF
NA TRBJ1-4 NA TRBV7-9 TGTGCCAGCAGCTCACCCGGGACGCTCAAGGAAAAACTGTTTTTT CASSSPGTLKEKLFF
TRBD1 TRBJ2-5 NA TRBV9 TGTGCCAGCAGCGTAAAGGGACAGGGAAGAGAGACCCAGTACTTC CASSVKGQGRETQYF
NA TRBJ1-1 NA TRBV20-1 TGCAGTGCTAGAGATCTCGGGGGTATGAACACTGAAGCTTTCTTT CSARDLGGMNTEAFF
NA TRBJ2-2 NA TRBV5-4 TGTGCCAGCAGCTTGGAGACGCGCACCGGGGAGCTGTTTTTT CASSLETRTGELFF
NA TRBJ2-1 NA TRBV4-3 TGCGCCAGCAGCCAAGCCGGGACCGGGGACAATGAGCAGTTCTTC CASSQAGTGDNEQFF
TRBD1 TRBJ1-2 NA TRBV29-1 TGCAGCGTTGAAGTAGGCGGGACAGGGTTCTATGGCTACACCTTC CSVEVGGTGFYGYTF
TRBD2 TRBJ2-1 once TRBV19 TGTGCCAGTAGTGTACTAGCGGGAGTCTACAATGAGCAGTTCTTC CASSVLAGVYNEQFF